The T cell receptor (beta chain) described here comes from a study of OX40 agonist ivuxolimab in advanced cancers. TCRdb keeps only in-frame clones here, not all; method: immunoSEQ multiplex PCR. In the table there are more than 65,000 clones, 60% to 80% of which are singletons. CDR1 is MNHEY, CDR2 SVGAGI, per germline. Losses at the gene ends were 5 bases for V and 4 bases for J; bases not matched to a gene: 5. There are 15 residues in the CDR3. The starting material was CD4+ or CD8+ T cells sorted from blood, obtained in a trial of the OX40 agonist ivuxolimab. The V call is TRBV6-5, the J call TRBJ2-5; 12 bases agree with TRBD2. This TCR came from an adult with an advanced solid tumor such as melanoma, head and neck, liver or kidney cancer. CDR3 protein: CASSPWGLAGETQYF. CDR3 DNA sequence: TGTGCCAGCAGTCCTTGGGGACTAGCGGGAGAGACCCAGTACTTC.